This is a list of T cell receptor beta chains from one sample in a study of CD8+ T cells in alopecia areata. Only in-frame clones appear in the TCRdb table, and some are missing; sequencing was by immunoSEQ multiplex PCR. This sample carries fewer than 150,000 clones, approximately 80% of them seen once, and the ten largest clones take roughly 25%. The source material was CD8+ T cells sorted from blood, sampled at week 4, from a patient treated with tofacitinib. All receptors derive from a human donor with alopecia areata. The conserved cysteine and the conserved F or W are not part of the CDR3 here.

>TRBV4-1|TRBJ2-7
ASSQDLPYEQY
>TRBV9|TRBJ2-5
ASSVWGSKSTQY
>TRBV7-8|TRBJ2-5
ASSLGLGGRETQY
>TRBV4-3|TRBJ1-1
ASSQDLTGAGTEAF
>TRBV5-4|TRBJ1-3
ASSSEGRNTIY
>TRBV4-3|TRBJ2-3
ASSPSLAGATDTQY
>TRBV10-3|TRBJ2-2
AKPPGRRNTGELF
>TRBV2|TRBJ2-7
ASSENDHEQY
>TRBV7-2|TRBJ2-7
ASSTPDRVKQY
>TRBV11-2|TRBJ1-1
ASSLGGPEAF
>TRBV29-1|TRBJ1-2
SAPRGNYGYT
>TRBV6-6|TRBJ2-7
ASSYPGLYEQY
>TRBV9|TRBJ2-2
ASTIPGQRITGELF
>TRBV6-1|TRBJ2-7
ASSGGLEQY
>TRBV30|TRBJ2-6
AWSSGRTGANVLT
>TRBV5-1|TRBJ1-2
ASSLFSDYGYT
>TRBV29-1|TRBJ2-7
SVTTGGKYEQY
>TRBV4-3|TRBJ1-5
ASSQDSWQPQH
>TRBV9|TRBJ1-5
ASSDNSDQPQH
>TRBV5-6|TRBJ1-5
ASSLGTGPQPQH
>TRBV4-3|TRBJ2-1
ASSQGEGGFGAYNEQF
>TRBV7-9|TRBJ1-5
ASSPGTEQLDQPQH
>TRBV30|TRBJ2-3
AWSVGGGTDTQY
>TRBV5-1|TRBJ2-5
ASSSPRLGSEETQY
>TRBV5-6|TRBJ1-4
ASSRGTFEKLF
>TRBV2|TRBJ2-7
ASGFTYEQY
>TRBV6-1|TRBJ2-1
ASSGPREQF
>TRBV29-1|TRBJ2-1
SAETGTSYEQF
>TRBV2|TRBJ2-2
ASREGQGNTGELF
>TRBV7-3|TRBJ1-1
ASSLSLNTEAF
>TRBV7-9|TRBJ2-7
ASSLGVNEQY
>TRBV27|TRBJ2-2
ASSILKGLAGATGELF
>TRBV13|TRBJ1-5
ASSTQNQPQH
>TRBV7-6|TRBJ2-3
ASSLAGAGGDTQY
>TRBV9|TRBJ2-7
ASSALDSDSYEQY
>TRBV27|TRBJ2-3
ASSLIGEPTDTQY
>TRBV5-6|TRBJ2-2
ASSGPGTVIHTGELF
>TRBV4-1|.
ASSHGQLPSYEQY
>TRBV10-3|TRBJ1-1
AISAPGNTEAF
>TRBV5-1|TRBJ2-3
ASSLELELVNTDTQY
>TRBV5-6|TRBJ2-2
ASSRLNTGELF
>TRBV19|TRBJ2-7
ASSMRGGNEQY
>TRBV5-6|TRBJ2-5
ASSLDLPRTRETQY
>TRBV19|TRBJ2-7
ASSGDSPYEQY
>TRBV29-1|TRBJ2-5
SAIAGLETQY
>TRBV5-6|TRBJ2-3
ASSLLTSGGRDTQY
>TRBV7-9|TRBJ2-6
ASRLISGANVLT
>TRBV5-1|TRBJ2-3
ASSSGRAAKDTQY
>TRBV21-1|TRBJ2-1
ASSPQGTYNEQF
>TRBV13|TRBJ2-1
ASSWGLAGFQEQF
>TRBV21-1|TRBJ2-5
ASSPRDSWQETQY
>TRBV10-3|TRBJ2-5
AISAISGAQETQY
>TRBV29-1|TRBJ2-5
SVEDVRGGLTQY
>TRBV4-1|TRBJ2-5
ASSPFSAGRLLETQY
>TRBV6-5|TRBJ2-3
ASSYSISGGDTQY
>TRBV7-6|TRBJ1-3
ASSEYRGSGNTIY
>TRBV19|TRBJ1-1
ASTDMNTEAF